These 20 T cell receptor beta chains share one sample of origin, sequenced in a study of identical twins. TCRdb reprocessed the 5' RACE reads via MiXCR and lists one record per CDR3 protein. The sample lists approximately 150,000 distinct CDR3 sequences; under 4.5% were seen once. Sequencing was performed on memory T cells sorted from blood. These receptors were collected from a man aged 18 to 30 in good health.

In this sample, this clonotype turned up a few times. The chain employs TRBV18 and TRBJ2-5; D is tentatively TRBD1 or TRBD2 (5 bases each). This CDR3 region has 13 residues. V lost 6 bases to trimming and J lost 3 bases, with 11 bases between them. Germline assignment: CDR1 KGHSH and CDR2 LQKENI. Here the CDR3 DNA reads TGTGCCAGCTCTCCCGGGACGAAAGAGACCCAGTACTTC. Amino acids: CASSPGTKETQYF.

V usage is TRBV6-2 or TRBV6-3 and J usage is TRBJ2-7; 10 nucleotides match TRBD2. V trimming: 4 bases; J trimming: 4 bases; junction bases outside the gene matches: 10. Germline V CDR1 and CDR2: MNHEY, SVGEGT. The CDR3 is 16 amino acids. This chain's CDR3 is CASSSLPPAGGYEQYF. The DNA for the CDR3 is TGTGCCAGCAGTTCTCTCCCCCCAGCGGGAGGGTACGAGCAGTACTTC.

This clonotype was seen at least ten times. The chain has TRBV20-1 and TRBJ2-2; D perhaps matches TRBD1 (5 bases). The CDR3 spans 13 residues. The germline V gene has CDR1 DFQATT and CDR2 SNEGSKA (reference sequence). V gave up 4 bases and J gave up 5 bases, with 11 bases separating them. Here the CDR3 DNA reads TGCAGTGCTACCGACAGTCTGACCGGGGAGCTGTTTTTT. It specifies CSATDSLTGELFF.

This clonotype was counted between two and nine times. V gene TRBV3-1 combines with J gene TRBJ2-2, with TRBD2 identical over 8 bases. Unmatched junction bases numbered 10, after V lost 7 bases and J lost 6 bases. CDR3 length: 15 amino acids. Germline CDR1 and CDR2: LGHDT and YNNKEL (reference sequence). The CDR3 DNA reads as TGTGCCAGCAATGGGGCGGGAGGTGCGGCCGGGGAGCTGTTTTTT. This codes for CASNGAGGAAGELFF.

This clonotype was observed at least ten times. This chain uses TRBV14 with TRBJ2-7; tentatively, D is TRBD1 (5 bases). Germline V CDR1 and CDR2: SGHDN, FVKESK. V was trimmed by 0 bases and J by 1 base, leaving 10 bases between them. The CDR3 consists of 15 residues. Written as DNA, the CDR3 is TGTGCCAGCAGCCAAGATTGGGGCAGATCCTACGAGCAGTACTTC. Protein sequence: CASSQDWGRSYEQYF.

The CDR3: CASSRTSSLYNEQFF. CDR3 in DNA: TGTGCCAGCAGCCGGACTAGCAGTCTTTACAATGAGCAGTTCTTC. The genes are TRBV2 and TRBJ2-1; TRBD2 aligns across 8 bases. V dropped 6 bases and J dropped 4; count of bases not matched to a gene: 8. The CDR3 covers 15 residues. The V gene's germline CDR1 is SNHLY and CDR2 FYNNEI.

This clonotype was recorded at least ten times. CDR3 sequence (DNA): TGCAGCGTTGGGGGGACTAGCCGGGGAGATGAGCAGTTCTTC. It specifies CSVGGTSRGDEQFF. The rearrangement uses TRBV29-1 and TRBJ2-1; TRBD2 matches at 9 bases. Germline-derived CDR1 and CDR2 are SQVTM and ANQGSEA. The CDR3 has 14 residues. The trim removed 4 bases at V and 8 bases at J, leaving 9 bases unmatched.

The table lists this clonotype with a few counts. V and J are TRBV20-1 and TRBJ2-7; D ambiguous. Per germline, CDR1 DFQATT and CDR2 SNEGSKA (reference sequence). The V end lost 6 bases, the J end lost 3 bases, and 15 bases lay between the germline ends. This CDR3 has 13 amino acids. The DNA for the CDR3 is TGCAGTGCAATACCGACAAATTTCTACGAGCAGTACTTC. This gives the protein CSAIPTNFYEQYF.

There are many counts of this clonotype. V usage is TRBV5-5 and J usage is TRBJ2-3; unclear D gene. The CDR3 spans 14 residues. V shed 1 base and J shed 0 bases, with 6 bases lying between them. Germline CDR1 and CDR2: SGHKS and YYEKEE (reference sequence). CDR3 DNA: TGTGCCAGCAGCTTGCGATCTAGCACAGATACGCAGTATTTT. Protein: CASSLRSSTDTQYF.

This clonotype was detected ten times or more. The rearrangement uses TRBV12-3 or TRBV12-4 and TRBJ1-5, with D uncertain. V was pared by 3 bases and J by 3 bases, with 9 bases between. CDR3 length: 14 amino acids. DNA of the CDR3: TGTGCCAGCAGTTTGGCCAGAATCAATCAGCCCCAGCATTTT. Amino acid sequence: CASSLARINQPQHF.

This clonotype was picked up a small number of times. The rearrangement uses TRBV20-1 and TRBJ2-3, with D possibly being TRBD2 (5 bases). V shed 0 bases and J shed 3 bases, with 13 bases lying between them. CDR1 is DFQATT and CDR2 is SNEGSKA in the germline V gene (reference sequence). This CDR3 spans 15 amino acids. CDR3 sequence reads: CSAREGGLATDTQYF. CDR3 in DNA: TGCAGTGCTAGAGAGGGTGGACTCGCGACAGATACGCAGTATTTT.

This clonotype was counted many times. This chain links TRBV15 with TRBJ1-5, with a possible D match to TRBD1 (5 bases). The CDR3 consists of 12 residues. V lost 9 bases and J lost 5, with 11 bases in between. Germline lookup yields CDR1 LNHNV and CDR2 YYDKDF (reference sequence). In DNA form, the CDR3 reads TGTGCCACGGGACGGAGGTATCAGCCCCAGCATTTT. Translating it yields CATGRRYQPQHF.

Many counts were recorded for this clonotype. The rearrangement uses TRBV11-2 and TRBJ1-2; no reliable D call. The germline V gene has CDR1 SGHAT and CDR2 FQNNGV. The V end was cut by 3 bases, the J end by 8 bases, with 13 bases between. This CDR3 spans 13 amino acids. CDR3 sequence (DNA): TGTGCCAGCAGCTTCGGGCCGGCGGGGGGCTACACCTTC. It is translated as CASSFGPAGGYTF.

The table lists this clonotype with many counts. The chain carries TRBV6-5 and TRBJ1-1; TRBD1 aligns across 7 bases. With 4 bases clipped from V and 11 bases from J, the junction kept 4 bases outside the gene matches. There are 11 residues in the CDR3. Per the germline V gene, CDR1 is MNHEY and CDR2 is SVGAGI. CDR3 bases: TGTGCCAGCAGTTCCGACAGGGCGGCTTTCTTT. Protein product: CASSSDRAAFF.

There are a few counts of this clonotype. The CDR3 here is CASSLNFGGEQYF. The CDR3 DNA sequence: TGTGCCAGCAGCTTGAATTTCGGGGGGGAGCAGTACTTC. The gene calls are TRBV7-9 and TRBJ2-7; 7 positions match TRBD2. The CDR3 runs 13 residues. The V gene's germline CDR1 is SEHNR and CDR2 FQNEAQ (reference sequence). Germline trimming cut 3 bases from V and 7 bases from J; bases unmatched to any gene: 6. The full variable domain, completed using reference TRBV7-9 and TRBJ2-7, is DTGVSQNPRHKITKRGQNVTFRCDPISEHNRLYWYRQTLGQGPEFLTYFQNEAQLEKSRLLSDRFSAERPKGSFSTLEIQRTEQGDSAMYLCASSLNFGGEQYFGPGTRLTVT.

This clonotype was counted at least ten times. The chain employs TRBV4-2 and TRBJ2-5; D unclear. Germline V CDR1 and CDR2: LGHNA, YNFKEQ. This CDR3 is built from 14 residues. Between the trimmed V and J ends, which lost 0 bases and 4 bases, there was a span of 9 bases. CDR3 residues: CASSQDLGGETQYF. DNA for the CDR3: TGTGCCAGCAGCCAAGATCTCGGCGGAGAGACCCAGTACTTC.

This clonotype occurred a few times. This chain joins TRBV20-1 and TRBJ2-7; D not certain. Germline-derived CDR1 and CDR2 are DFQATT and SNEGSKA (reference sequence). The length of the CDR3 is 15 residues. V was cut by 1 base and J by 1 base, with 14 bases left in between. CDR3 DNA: TGCAGTGCTAGAGTCCCAGGACCCCCATCCTACGAGCAGTACTTC. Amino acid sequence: CSARVPGPPSYEQYF.

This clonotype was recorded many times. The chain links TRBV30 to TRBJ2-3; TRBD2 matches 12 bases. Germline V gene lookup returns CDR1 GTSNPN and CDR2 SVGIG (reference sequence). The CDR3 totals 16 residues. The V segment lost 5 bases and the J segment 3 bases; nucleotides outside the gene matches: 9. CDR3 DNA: TGTGCCTGGGGTCGTCTAGCGGGAGGGAGTACAGATACGCAGTATTTT. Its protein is CAWGRLAGGSTDTQYF.

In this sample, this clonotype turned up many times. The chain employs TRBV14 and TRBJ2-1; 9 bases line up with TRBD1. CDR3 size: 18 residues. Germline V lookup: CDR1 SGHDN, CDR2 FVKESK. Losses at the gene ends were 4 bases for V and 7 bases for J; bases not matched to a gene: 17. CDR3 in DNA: TGTGCCAGCAGCCCAAGACTCTCCACAGGGGGCGCGAGGAATGAGCAGTTCTTC. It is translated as CASSPRLSTGGARNEQFF.

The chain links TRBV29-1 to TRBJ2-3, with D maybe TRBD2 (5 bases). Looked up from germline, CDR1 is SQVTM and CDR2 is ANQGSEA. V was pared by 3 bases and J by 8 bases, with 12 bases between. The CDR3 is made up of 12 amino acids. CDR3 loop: CSVDNKEGTQYF. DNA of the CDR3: TGCAGCGTTGATAACAAAGAGGGTACGCAGTATTTT.